A single sample gave rise to the 17 T cell receptor beta chains below, sequenced in a study of early T cells in non-severe SARS-CoV-2 infection. TCRdb analysed the 5' RACE reads with MiXCR anew, one entry per CDR3 protein. The repertoire holds some 60,000 distinct CDR3 sequences, roughly 10% seen once, with approximately 9% in the top ten. Sequencing input: whole blood. These receptors all stem from an adult who was a healthcare worker with PCR-confirmed SARS-CoV-2 infection or an uninfected control (not recorded which).

This clonotype was seen repeatedly, ten times or more. This sequence joins TRBV14 and TRBJ1-2, with D perhaps matching TRBD1 (6 bases). CDR1 and CDR2 from the germline V gene are SGHDN and FVKESK. Trimming stripped 4 bases from V and 4 bases from J, with 16 bases between. The CDR3 covers 15 residues. In nucleotides, the CDR3 is TGTGCCAGCAGCCGGGCAGGGGCATTTATCTATGGCTACACCTTC. Amino acids: CASSRAGAFIYGYTF.

The chain joins TRBV20-1 to TRBJ2-3, with unresolved D. The V gene's germline CDR1 is DFQATT and CDR2 SNEGSKA (reference sequence). V was cut by 2 bases and J by 3 bases, with 6 bases left in between. This CDR3 has 12 amino acids. The CDR3 sequence: CSARTGTDTQYF. CDR3 sequence (DNA): TGCAGTGCTAGAACCGGGACAGATACGCAGTATTTT.

The J gene is TRBJ2-2, the V gene TRBV5-4; D not certain. Germline V gives CDR1 SGHNT, CDR2 YYREEE (reference sequence). There are 14 residues in the CDR3. Between the trimmed V and J ends, which lost 1 base and 1 base, there was a span of 5 bases. The CDR3 reads CASSLSQNTGELFF. DNA for the CDR3: TGTGCCAGCAGCTTGTCCCAGAACACCGGGGAGCTGTTTTTT.

There are many counts of this clonotype. The CDR3 nucleotides read TGCAGCGTTGAAAAGGGACAGGGGGCCCTTAACTATGGCTACACCTTC. Protein product: CSVEKGQGALNYGYTF. This chain connects TRBV29-1 to TRBJ1-2; 12 bases are shared with TRBD1. Trimming at V came to 2 bases and at J to 1 base, leaving 5 bases not matched to a gene. The CDR3 is made up of 16 amino acids. CDR1 is SQVTM and CDR2 is ANQGSEA in the germline V gene.

This clonotype was counted a few times. The chain combines TRBV29-1 with TRBJ2-7; the match to TRBD2 covers 8 bases. The CDR3 loop spans 13 amino acids. Germline assignment: CDR1 SQVTM and CDR2 ANQGSEA. With 7 bases clipped from V and 1 base from J, the junction kept 6 bases outside the gene matches. In DNA form, the CDR3 reads TGCAGCGCGATAGCGGGGTATTCCTACGAGCAGTACTTC. This sequence encodes CSAIAGYSYEQYF.

This chain connects TRBV2 to TRBJ1-5; D is unclear. Deletions cut 2 bases from V and 3 bases from J, with 8 bases between. The germline V gene has CDR1 SNHLY and CDR2 FYNNEI. The CDR3 length is 14 residues. CDR3: CASSESAINQPQHF. Here the CDR3 DNA reads TGTGCCAGCAGTGAAAGTGCCATCAATCAGCCCCAGCATTTT.

This clonotype was detected many times. The chain is built from TRBV6-2 or TRBV6-3 and TRBJ2-7, with a weak D call TRBD1 (6 bases). Trimming pared 6 bases from V and 6 bases from J, leaving 9 bases between. Germline loops: CDR1 MNHEY, CDR2 SVGEGT. There are 11 residues in the CDR3. CDR3 region: CASRTGPEQYF. The CDR3 bases are TGTGCCAGCAGAACAGGGCCCGAGCAGTACTTC.

This clonotype appeared many times. J is TRBJ2-7 and V is TRBV7-8; 7 bases map to TRBD1. Germline CDR1 SGHVS, CDR2 FQNEAQ. The CDR3 spans 14 residues. V lost 2 bases to trimming and J lost 0 bases; unmatched junction nucleotides: 1. The CDR3 loop is CASSLRDSSYEQYF. The CDR3, as DNA: TGTGCCAGCAGCTTACGGGACAGCTCCTACGAGCAGTACTTC.

The chain carries TRBV9 and TRBJ1-2, with 8 bases that match TRBD1. Unmatched junction bases numbered 8, after V lost 4 bases and J lost 6 bases. In germline, CDR1 is SGDLS, CDR2 YYNGEE. The CDR3 sequence is 14 residues long. The CDR3 region is CASSPSDRVDGYTF. CDR3 sequence (DNA): TGTGCCAGCAGCCCCTCGGACAGGGTCGATGGCTACACCTTC.

At least ten counts were recorded for this clonotype. V is TRBV29-1 and J is TRBJ1-2; D unresolved. Trimming cost V 3 bases and J 5 bases, with 10 bases left between them. Germline values: CDR1 SQVTM, CDR2 ANQGSEA. This CDR3 is 12 amino acids long. The CDR3 DNA reads as TGCAGCGTTGAGGGCGTTGGGTATGGCTACACCTTC. The encoded protein is CSVEGVGYGYTF.

There are many counts of this clonotype. The V call is TRBV5-1, the J call TRBJ2-1; a possible D gene is TRBD2 (5 bases). This CDR3 is 16 amino acids long. The germline gives CDR1 SGHRS, CDR2 YFSETQ. V was clipped by 4 bases and J by 0 bases, with 14 bases between them. The CDR3 bases are TGCGCCAGCAGCGCATTAGCTGGGAGCTCCTACAATGAGCAGTTCTTC. Translating it yields CASSALAGSSYNEQFF.

This chain joins TRBV27 and TRBJ1-1; D not resolved. Trimming pared 2 bases from V and 0 bases from J, leaving 7 bases between. CDR3 size: 14 residues. Germline V gene sequence: CDR1 MNHEY, CDR2 SMNVEV (reference sequence). The CDR3 sequence is CASSLHGMNTEAFF. Here the CDR3 DNA reads TGTGCCAGCAGTTTACACGGTATGAACACTGAAGCTTTCTTT.

This clonotype was observed many times. The gene calls are TRBV4-3 and TRBJ1-5; possibly TRBD1 for D (5 bases). The CDR3 consists of 14 residues. Germline V lookup: CDR1 LGHNA, CDR2 YSLEER. V lost 0 bases and J lost 7, with 10 bases in between. The CDR3 bases are TGCGCCAGCAGCCAAGATCAGGGAGAACAGCCCCAGCATTTT. Translated, it gives CASSQDQGEQPQHF.

The table lists this clonotype with many counts. The chain has TRBV6-5 and TRBJ1-5, with unresolved D. This CDR3 comprises 14 residues. The V gene's germline CDR1 is MNHEY and CDR2 SVGAGI. V lost 0 bases to trimming and J lost 6 bases, with 9 bases between them. This chain's CDR3 is CASSYSEGFQPQHF. In DNA, the CDR3 is TGTGCCAGCAGTTACTCGGAGGGCTTTCAGCCCCAGCATTTT.

The table lists this clonotype with many counts. The rearrangement uses TRBV7-9 and TRBJ1-3, with 9 bases identical to TRBD1. V lost 5 bases, J lost 1 base, and 3 bases stayed unmatched. The CDR3 loop spans 15 amino acids. Germline loops: CDR1 SEHNR, CDR2 FQNEAQ (reference sequence). In DNA, the CDR3 is TGTGCCAGCAGCCCACAGGGGGCTTCTGGAAACACCATATATTTT. Encoded protein: CASSPQGASGNTIYF.

This clonotype was observed at least ten times. The gene calls are TRBV6-2 or TRBV6-3 and TRBJ1-2; tentative D call: TRBD1 (5 bases). Germline V gene data show CDR1 as MNHEY and CDR2 as SVGEGT. The CDR3 sequence is 16 residues long. V lost 7 bases and J 0 bases, leaving 18 bases between the germline ends. The CDR3 here is CASTTSRGRTNYGYTF. In DNA, the CDR3 is TGTGCCAGCACCACATCCCGGGGACGAACTAACTATGGCTACACCTTC.

This clonotype was counted only a few times. This chain links TRBV19 with TRBJ2-7, with D perhaps matching TRBD1 or TRBD2 (6 bases each). V lost 3 bases and J lost 0, with 15 bases in between. From germline, CDR1 is LNHDA and CDR2 SQIVND (reference sequence). This CDR3 contains 16 residues. CDR3 nucleotides: TGTGCCAGTAGTATCCGCGGGACATCAACCTCCTACGAGCAGTACTTC. Amino acid sequence: CASSIRGTSTSYEQYF.